This TCR beta chain was obtained from a study of blood T cell repertoires in COVID-19. The wider study: Samples taken during acute and convalescent COVID-19 were collected in the United States, Italy and Spain. The analysed material was cDNA or gDNA that came from T cells, B-cell-depleted T cells, or PBMCs.

The CDR3 totals 14 residues. Germline lookup yields CDR1 MNHEY and CDR2 SMNVEV (reference sequence). Unmatched junction bases numbered 5, after V lost 4 bases and J lost 4 bases. Original analysis: The assay estimated nucleated cells by amplifying reference gene primers. The method was immunoSEQ multiplex PCR; TCRdb's version includes in-frame clones alone and lacks a portion of them. V, J and clone size derive from that table, while D and trimming were established from the DNA sequence. The sample holds fewer than 200,000 clones; about 80% are singletons and the top ten take 20% to 25%. What was sequenced was peripheral blood. The chain is built from TRBV27 and TRBJ2-3, with 7 nucleotides matching TRBD2. This clonotype was obtained from a woman older than 75 with acute or convalescent COVID-19. In nucleotides, the CDR3 is TGTGCCAGCAGTTACTCAGCGGGGTCAGATACGCAGTATTTT. Amino acid sequence: CASSYSAGSDTQYF.